The T cell receptor (beta chain) under discussion was sequenced for a study of control samples from healthy donors and cancer patients. Trimming left V 5 bases short and J 5 bases short, with 9 bases between. The CDR3 is made up of 12 amino acids. Germline CDR1 reads SNHLY; CDR2 reads FYNNEI. The method was immunoSEQ multiplex PCR; TCRdb's version includes in-frame clones alone and lacks a portion of them. The top ten clones hold roughly 6.5% of a sample with approximately 98,000 clones, approximately 80% of them seen once. This receptor was obtained from a man aged 18-30 years in good health. Material for sequencing was blood. The chain combines TRBV2 with TRBJ1-1; D might be TRBD1 (6 bases). The CDR3 here is CASSKGGTEAFF. CDR3 bases: TGTGCCAGCAGTAAGGGGGGGACTGAAGCTTTCTTT.